This entry features one T cell receptor beta chain sequence. Its antigen has not been determined. Per-nucleotide qualities are absent, and no much larger clonotype sits a single base away. Participants in the prospective study were aged about 18 to 95 years, lived in 24 United States geographic areas, and enrolled through a virtual design. In the prospective study, participants were assigned to cohorts based on the clinical history participants reported in a screening survey and a study questionnaire. Recovered participants in ImmuneRACE Cohort 3 were defined as having two consecutive negative NP/OP PCR tests, clearance from a healthcare professional, or resolution of symptoms. In the prospective study, whole blood, serum and a nasopharyngeal or oropharyngeal swab were collected from each participant by mobile phlebotomists. Participants in the prospective study had the option to provide additional blood draws and questionnaires over an approximately 2-month period. Before DNA extraction, prospective study blood samples were shipped either frozen or at room temperature.

The immunoSEQ Assay, a bias-controlled multiplex PCR, was used to amplify TCRbeta CDR3 regions from genomic DNA. On the study's bioinformatics: Nucleated cell counts per sample were estimated from amplification of reference gene primers within the assay. To quantify the absolute abundance of each unique TCRbeta CDR3 rearrangement, sequence reads were collapsed and filtered. For each sample, productive Simpson clonality was calculated as the square root of Simpson's diversity index over productive rearrangements. TCRdb's version of the immuneACCESS table is confined to in-frame rearrangements and falls short of the full clone set. An unresolved V gene accounts for under half of the shortfall where checked; the remainder is of unknown origin. The V and J calls and clone size are taken from that table; D and trimming were inferred from the DNA. In all, the sample holds around 230,000 clones, and roughly four fifths of those were seen once. Clones ranked in the top ten supply about 15% of the sample.

The data derive from a study of blood T cell repertoires in COVID-19 (TCRdb year 2020). About the study as a whole: Collaborator samples came from the United States, Italy and Spain and covered acute and convalescent phases of COVID-19. The material from the prospective study consisted of cDNA or gDNA derived from T cells, B-cell-depleted T cells, or PBMCs. The sample metadata nearly always contained a de-identified subject ID, COVID-19 status, age in years and sex. The repertoires were released in a freely available public database meant as a resource for research on the immune response to SARS-CoV-2. Subjects who had been exposed to COVID-19, were actively infected with it, or had recovered from it provided the deeply sampled blood TCRbeta repertoires that made up the dataset. Samples were obtained from the ongoing ImmuneRACE study (first 160 participants) and from 1,254 subjects provided by 6 global collaborators. Where available, HLA class I and class II types were taken from metadata supplied by the sample provider and were not determined by assay-based typing.

General study outcomes and caveats: How much clinical and demographic metadata was included differed by source and by participant, and the metadata was provided uncurated.

V has 8 bases trimmed and J has 7 bases trimmed; junction bases matching no gene number 8. In the germline V gene (reference sequence), CDR1 corresponds to GTSNPN and CDR2 to SVGIG. The CDR3 goes from the cysteine to the phenylalanine over 12 residues. Solely the CDR3 DNA is kept, with 36 bases framed from the first base. This sequence was found in a man in his forties or fifties who had recovered from COVID-19. Material: PBMCs or T cells enriched from blood (not recorded which). The rearrangement joined TRBV30 to TRBJ1-5; TRBD1 lines up with 7 middle nucleotides. The CDR3 region has the sequence CAGSQGGQPQHF. The nucleotides read TGTGCCGGCAGCCAGGGGGGCCAGCCCCAGCATTTT.